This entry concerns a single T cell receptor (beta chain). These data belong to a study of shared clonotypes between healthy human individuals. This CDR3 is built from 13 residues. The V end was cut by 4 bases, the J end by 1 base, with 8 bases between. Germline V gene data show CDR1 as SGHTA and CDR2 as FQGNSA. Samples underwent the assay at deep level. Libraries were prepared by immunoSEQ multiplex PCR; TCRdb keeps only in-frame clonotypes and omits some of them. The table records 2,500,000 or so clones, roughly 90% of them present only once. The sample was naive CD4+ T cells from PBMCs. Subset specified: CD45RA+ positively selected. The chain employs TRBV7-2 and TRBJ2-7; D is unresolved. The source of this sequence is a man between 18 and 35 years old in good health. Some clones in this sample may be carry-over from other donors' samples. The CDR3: CASSSSPSYEQYF. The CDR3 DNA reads TGTGCCAGCAGCTCCTCCCCGTCCTACGAGCAGTACTTC.